A selection of T cell receptor beta chains follows, all from one sample in a study of blood T cell repertoires in COVID-19. The repertoire was sequenced with immunoSEQ multiplex PCR; TCRdb's copy has only in-frame clones and lacks some. The table shows some 250,000 clones, with 75% to 90% occurring only once. Sequencing was carried out using PBMCs or T cells enriched from blood (not recorded which). The source of these receptors is a woman between 35 and 50 years old with acute COVID-19. CDR3s include the opening cysteine and the closing phenylalanine or tryptophan. The D gene is left open where the match is weak. The size entry is marked missing in some rows and otherwise reads once, few, many or a size class.

clone_size	v_call	j_call	d_call	cdr3_aa	cdr3_nt
few	TRBV4-1	TRBJ2-2	TRBD2	CASSQEKPGLAGQTNTGELFF	TGCGCCAGCAGCCAAGAAAAGCCGGGACTAGCGGGCCAAACGAACACCGGGGAGCTGTTTTTT
once	TRBV3-1/TRBV3-2	TRBJ2-7	TRBD1	CASRGQARDEQYF	TGTGCCAGCAGGGGACAGGCACGGGACGAGCAGTACTTC
.	TRBV5-4	TRBJ2-7	TRBD2	CASSLAGGGQYEQYF	TGTGCCAGCAGCTTGGCCGGCGGGGGGCAGTACGAGCAGTACTTC
.	TRBV6-5	TRBJ1-1	.	CASSYSNFLQSTEAFF	TGTGCCAGCAGTTACTCGAATTTTCTACAGTCCACTGAAGCTTTCTTT
.	TRBV19	TRBJ2-1	.	CASSPNRRGTYNEQFF	TGTGCCAGTAGTCCTAATCGCAGGGGTACTTACAATGAGCAGTTCTTC
.	TRBV7-8	TRBJ2-5	TRBD1	CASSQDRGRETQYF	TGTGCCAGCAGCCAGGACAGGGGGCGAGAGACCCAGTACTTC
.	TRBV25-1	TRBJ1-2	.	CASSEYLGRGGGYTF	TGTGCCAGCAGTGAATATCTCGGACGGGGGGGCGGCTACACCTTC
.	TRBV7-2	TRBJ1-1	.	CASSLGSMAGVSSFF	TGTGCCAGCAGCTTAGGGTCGATGGCAGGGGTCTCCAGTTTCTTT
.	TRBV7-2	TRBJ2-7	TRBD2	CASSSPGLRYEQYF	TGTGCCAGCAGCTCACCGGGACTAAGATACGAGCAGTACTTC
.	TRBV7-2	TRBJ2-2	.	CASSLSGSNTGELFF	TGTGCCAGCAGCTTGAGCGGGTCGAACACCGGGGAGCTGTTTTTT
.	TRBV5-1	TRBJ2-2	.	CASSLAQGGAGELFF	TGCGCCAGCAGCTTGGCCCAGGGGGGTGCAGGGGAGCTGTTTTTT
.	TRBV4-2	TRBJ2-5	.	CASARDSGYQETQYF	TGTGCCAGCGCTCGGGACTCAGGGTACCAAGAGACCCAGTACTTC
.	TRBV4-1	TRBJ2-1	.	CASSRGGNEQFF	TGCGCCAGCAGCCGAGGGGGCAATGAGCAGTTCTTC
.	TRBV2	TRBJ2-3	TRBD2	CASLRSSGTDTQYF	TGTGCCAGCCTGAGGTCTAGCGGGACAGATACGCAGTATTTT
.	TRBV13	TRBJ1-3	.	CASSSQLTGNSGNTIYF	TGTGCCAGCAGCTCACAGCTTACAGGAAACTCTGGAAACACCATATATTTT
.	TRBV7-3	TRBJ1-1	.	CASSLGRNTEAFF	TGTGCCAGCAGCTTAGGCAGGAACACTGAAGCTTTCTTT
.	TRBV13	TRBJ1-1	.	CASSLLRTEAFF	TGCGCCAGCAGCCTCCTCCGGACAGAAGCTTTCTTT
.	TRBV30	TRBJ1-2	TRBD1	CALLHGFGRGQGYGYTF	TGTGCCCTTCTCCATGGGTTCGGCAGGGGGCAGGGCTATGGCTACACCTTC
once	TRBV7-3	TRBJ2-1	.	CASSLTGSYNEQFF	TGTGCCAGCAGCTTAACCGGGAGCTACAATGAGCAGTTCTTC
.	TRBV5-1	TRBJ2-1	TRBD1	CASSSGTGVRNEQFF	TGCGCCAGCAGCTCCGGGACAGGGGTAAGGAATGAGCAGTTCTTC
.	TRBV7-9	TRBJ2-5	TRBD1	CASSLSDRGIRETQYF	TGTGCCAGCAGCTTATCCGACAGGGGCATTAGGGAGACCCAGTACTTC
.	TRBV3-1/TRBV3-2	TRBJ2-4	TRBD2	CASSQERFGTSGLVAKNIQYF	TGTGCCAGCAGCCAAGAACGGTTCGGGACTAGCGGCCTAGTAGCCAAAAACATTCAGTACTTC
.	TRBV19	TRBJ2-5	.	CASSTGVRHQETQYF	TGTGCCAGTAGTACCGGGGTCAGACACCAAGAGACCCAGTACTTC
.	TRBV3-1/TRBV3-2	TRBJ2-1	TRBD2	CASSPQAAGESGPEQFF	TGTGCCAGCAGCCCCCAGGCAGCGGGAGAGAGTGGGCCAGAGCAGTTCTTC
.	TRBV5-1	TRBJ2-7	TRBD2	CASTPGGDYEQYF	TGCGCCAGCACCCCGGGAGGGGACTACGAGCAGTACTTC
.	TRBV5-6	TRBJ1-5	.	CASSLSPGQPQHF	TGTGCCAGCAGTTTATCTCCGGGACAGCCCCAGCATTTT
.	TRBV18	TRBJ1-6	.	CASSRRQATVVSPLHF	TGTGCCAGCTCACGACGACAGGCCACCGTCGTGTCACCCCTCCACTTT
.	TRBV9	TRBJ2-2	TRBD2	CASSVGSGSRSGELFF	TGTGCCAGCAGCGTAGGCAGCGGGAGTAGGTCCGGGGAGCTGTTTTTT
.	TRBV5-1	TRBJ2-1	TRBD2	CASSGVAGEGYNEQFF	TGCGCCAGCAGCGGAGTAGCGGGAGAGGGTTACAATGAGCAGTTCTTC
.	TRBV28	TRBJ2-7	TRBD2	CASIGTSGTYEQYF	TGTGCCAGCATTGGGACTAGCGGAACCTACGAGCAGTACTTC
.	TRBV25-1	TRBJ2-3	.	CASGDRDSEGTDTQYF	TGTGCCAGCGGCGACCGGGACTCCGAGGGTACAGATACGCAGTATTTT
.	TRBV18	TRBJ1-2	.	CASSPPSGYGYTF	TGTGCCAGCTCACCACCTTCCGGTTATGGCTACACCTTC
.	TRBV12-3/TRBV12-4	TRBJ1-1	.	CASSFLNKAFF	TGTGCCAGCAGTTTCTTGAACAAGGCTTTCTTT
.	TRBV28	TRBJ2-1	TRBD2	CASSQFFRTSGRKVEQFF	TGTGCCAGCAGTCAGTTTTTCCGGACTAGCGGGAGGAAGGTTGAGCAGTTCTTC
.	TRBV9	TRBJ2-3	TRBD2	CASSVDSGSPTDTQYF	TGTGCCAGCAGCGTAGATAGCGGGAGCCCCACAGATACGCAGTATTTT
.	TRBV9	TRBJ2-7	TRBD2	CASSGSGEYAYEQYF	TGTGCCAGCAGCGGTAGCGGGGAATACGCCTACGAGCAGTACTTC
.	TRBV9	TRBJ2-2	TRBD1	CASSVVGTVNTGELFF	TGTGCCAGCAGCGTAGTAGGGACAGTAAACACCGGGGAGCTGTTTTTT
.	TRBV11-3	TRBJ1-6	TRBD1	CASSSGTGEGSPLHF	TGTGCCAGCAGCTCCGGGACAGGGGAGGGCTCACCCCTCCACTTT
.	TRBV3-1/TRBV3-2	TRBJ2-3	TRBD2	CASIDSSGSPDTQYF	TGTGCCAGCATTGACTCTAGCGGGAGCCCAGATACGCAGTATTTT
few	TRBV7-9	TRBJ1-4	TRBD1	CASSLGGGTGAEKLFF	TGTGCCAGCAGCTTAGGAGGCGGGACAGGTGCTGAAAAACTGTTTTTT
.	TRBV2	TRBJ2-3	.	CASKVGALSETDTQYF	TGTGCCAGCAAGGTGGGGGCCTTAAGTGAGACAGATACGCAGTATTTT
.	TRBV30	TRBJ2-7	.	CAWSGAGESSYEQYF	TGTGCCTGGAGTGGGGCAGGGGAGAGCTCCTACGAGCAGTACTTC
.	TRBV7-9	TRBJ2-7	TRBD2	CASSLALAARREQYF	TGTGCCAGCAGCTTAGCACTAGCGGCCCGCCGCGAGCAGTACTTC
.	TRBV2	TRBJ2-3	.	CASSETGTSTDTQYF	TGTGCCAGCAGTGAAACCGGGACTAGCACAGATACGCAGTATTTT
once	TRBV6-5	TRBJ2-2	.	CASSYSGQSGELFF	TGTGCCAGCAGTTACTCGGGCCAGTCCGGGGAGCTGTTTTTT
.	TRBV9	TRBJ1-2	.	CASSTNSGYTF	TGTGCCAGCAGCACGAATAGTGGCTACACCTTC
.	TRBV4-1	TRBJ2-1	TRBD2	CASSQWTSGTYNEQFF	TGCGCCAGCAGCCAGTGGACTAGCGGGACCTACAATGAGCAGTTCTTC
.	TRBV6-1	TRBJ2-1	.	CASSEGVNEQFF	TGTGCCAGCAGTGAAGGCGTCAATGAGCAGTTCTTC
.	TRBV7-8	TRBJ2-2	TRBD2	CASSQISGSGWSGELFF	TGTGCCAGCAGCCAGATTAGCGGGAGTGGTTGGTCCGGGGAGCTGTTTTTT
.	TRBV3-1/TRBV3-2	TRBJ1-4	TRBD1	CASSQTGGWTTNEKLFF	TGTGCCAGCAGCCAAACAGGGGGTTGGACAACTAATGAAAAACTGTTTTTT
.	TRBV4-1	TRBJ2-3	TRBD2	CASSQRLAGTDTQYF	TGCGCCAGCAGCCAACGACTAGCGGGGACAGATACGCAGTATTTT
few	TRBV6-5	TRBJ2-7	.	CASRPGLSFSYEQYF	TGTGCCAGCAGGCCGGGACTGAGCTTTTCCTACGAGCAGTACTTC
.	TRBV25-1	TRBJ1-2	.	CASSGGSPLGYGYTF	TGTGCCAGCAGTGGAGGGTCACCTCTGGGCTATGGCTACACCTTC
.	TRBV30	TRBJ1-2	.	CAWSRRASANYGYTF	TGTGCCTGGAGTCGCAGGGCAAGTGCTAACTATGGCTACACCTTC
.	TRBV5-5	TRBJ2-7	.	CASSRLDYSGYEQYF	TGTGCCAGCAGCCGGCTTGACTATTCCGGATACGAGCAGTACTTC
.	TRBV2	TRBJ2-4	TRBD1	CASREGQGGDIQYF	TGTGCCAGCAGAGAGGGACAGGGCGGGGACATTCAGTACTTC
.	TRBV15	TRBJ1-5	.	CATSRAHSNQPQHF	TGTGCCACCAGCAGAGCCCATAGCAATCAGCCCCAGCATTTT
few	TRBV28	TRBJ2-5	.	CASKGGSETQYF	TGTGCCAGCAAAGGCGGATCGGAGACCCAGTACTTC
.	TRBV2	TRBJ2-1	.	CASSGETGKKQFF	TGTGCCAGCAGTGGGGAGACAGGTAAAAAGCAGTTCTTC